Below, 11 T cell receptor beta chains from the same sample are listed, as sequenced in a study of blood T cell repertoires in COVID-19. Profiled with immunoSEQ multiplex PCR; TCRdb holds only in-frame clones, not every one. This table has tens of thousands of clones, over 75% appearing once. Sequenced: peripheral blood. All receptors derive from a human donor in a cohort sampled during active COVID-19.

The V call is TRBV7-6, the J call TRBJ2-5, with 8 bases aligning to TRBD2. V lost 2 bases and J lost 9; bases outside the gene matches: 20. Germline V gene data show CDR1 as SGHVS and CDR2 as FNYEAQ. The CDR3 has 18 amino acids. The CDR3 protein is CASSLYRTGGGSQGAQYF. The CDR3 bases are TGTGCCAGCAGCTTATATCGGACTGGCGGGGGGTCACAAGGGGCCCAGTACTTC.

This chain uses TRBV15 with TRBJ1-6; TRBD1 matches 8 bases. This CDR3 has 14 residues. CDR1 is LNHNV, CDR2 YYDKDF, per germline (reference sequence). Germline trimming cut 6 bases from V and 9 bases from J; bases unmatched to any gene: 7. The CDR3 is CATRADRAGSPLHF. The CDR3 region has the DNA TGTGCCACCAGGGCGGACAGGGCCGGTTCACCCCTCCACTTT. The full variable domain, in which reference TRBV15 and TRBJ1-6 provide the parts outside the CDR3, is DAMVIQNPRYQVTQFGKPVTLSCSQTLNHNVMYWYQQKSSQAPKLLFHYYDKDFNNEADTPDNFQSRRPNTSFCFLDIRSPGLGDTAMYLCATRADRAGSPLHFGNGTRLTVT.

V gene TRBV5-1 combines with J gene TRBJ2-1, with a possible D match to TRBD2 (5 bases). The CDR3 sequence is 12 residues long. Germline CDR1 reads SGHRS; CDR2 reads YFSETQ. V lost 5 bases to trimming and J lost 10 bases, with 13 bases between them. CDR3 region: CASREVLDEQFF. The CDR3 nucleotides are TGCGCCAGCAGGGAGGTTTTGGACGAGCAGTTCTTC.

The chain employs TRBV5-1 and TRBJ2-5; D might be TRBD2 (5 bases). V dropped 0 bases and J dropped 3 bases, with 15 bases sitting between them. The CDR3 runs to 16 residues. From germline, CDR1 is SGHRS and CDR2 YFSETQ. CDR3 loop: CASSLGAVAREETQYF. In DNA, the CDR3 is TGCGCCAGCAGCTTGGGGGCGGTAGCGCGGGAAGAGACCCAGTACTTC.

V is TRBV7-8 and J is TRBJ2-7; no clear D. CDR3 length: 14 residues. Germline V gives CDR1 SGHVS, CDR2 FQNEAQ. Trimming cost V 5 bases and J 1 base, with 12 bases left between them. The chain's CDR3 is CASSPQQRSYEQYF. The CDR3 DNA follows: TGTGCCAGCAGCCCCCAACAGAGATCCTACGAGCAGTACTTC. Looking up the rest from reference TRBV7-8 and TRBJ2-7 gives the full variable domain: GAGVSQSPRYKVAKRGQDVALRCDPISGHVSLFWYQQALGQGPEFLTYFQNEAQLDKSGLPSDRFFAERPEGSVSTLKIQRTQQEDSAVYLCASSPQQRSYEQYFGPGTRLTVT.

In DNA form, the CDR3 reads TGTGCCAGCAGCTTGTGGGGTCTACAGGGCTCCACTGGGGCCAACGTCCTGACTTTC. It encodes CASSLWGLQGSTGANVLTF. The J gene is TRBJ2-6, the V gene TRBV7-2; possible D gene TRBD1, 6 bases. Per germline, CDR1 SGHTA and CDR2 FQGNSA. Trimming removed 3 bases at V and 2 bases at J, with 20 bases between. This CDR3 is built from 19 residues.

The chain employs TRBV7-2 and TRBJ2-5, with D tentatively TRBD2 (6 bases). V was pared by 4 bases and J by 1 base, with 16 bases between. Germline assignment: CDR1 SGHTA and CDR2 FQGNSA. This CDR3 is built from 16 residues. Here the CDR3 DNA reads TGTGCCAGCAGCTACGTGGGGACTGGGGGCCAAGAGACCCAGTACTTC. The encoded protein is CASSYVGTGGQETQYF.

This clone was recorded only once. The V gene is TRBV7-2, the J gene TRBJ2-3; 12 bases fit TRBD2. CDR1 is SGHTA, CDR2 FQGNSA, per germline. J lost 2 bases, V lost 2 bases, and 5 bases had no gene match. The CDR3 is 17 amino acids. CDR3 in amino acids: CASSLRLAGVTTDTQYF. CDR3 sequence (DNA): TGTGCCAGCAGCTTAAGACTAGCGGGGGTTACCACAGATACGCAGTATTTT. The variable domain in full, with the rest retrieved from reference TRBV7-2 and TRBJ2-3, is GAGVSQSPSNKVTEKGKDVELRCDPISGHTALYWYRQSLGQGLEFLIYFQGNSAPDKSGLPSDRFSAERTGGSVSTLTIQRTQQEDSAVYLCASSLRLAGVTTDTQYFGPGTRLTVL.

This chain links TRBV5-5 with TRBJ2-1, with TRBD2 as a possible D gene (5 bases). The CDR3 length is 15 residues. Trimming took 4 bases from V and 6 from J, leaving 17 bases between them. CDR1 is SGHKS, CDR2 YYEKEE, per germline (reference sequence). The CDR3 bases are TGTGCCAGCAGCCGTACGGGTACTAGTGCCAATGAGCAGTTCTTC. Its protein product is CASSRTGTSANEQFF.

V gene TRBV6-1 combines with J gene TRBJ1-3, with a tentative D call TRBD1 (5 bases). CDR1 and CDR2 from the germline V gene are MNHNS and SASEGT. Deletions cut 0 bases from V and 7 bases from J, with 7 bases between. This CDR3 contains 13 residues. This CDR3 reads CASSEATDNTIYF. CDR3 DNA sequence: TGTGCCAGCAGTGAAGCGACAGACAACACCATATATTTT.

This chain links TRBV3-1 (or the pseudogene TRBV3-2) with TRBJ1-2, with 12 positions matching TRBD1. The V gene end was trimmed by 0 bases and the J gene end by 5 bases; junction bases not matched to a gene: 4. The CDR3 has 16 amino acids. The germline CDR1 and CDR2 sequences are LGHDT and YNNKEL (reference sequence). CDR3 sequence: CASSQDRGQGAYGYTF. DNA for the CDR3: TGTGCCAGCAGCCAAGATAGGGGACAGGGGGCTTATGGCTACACCTTC.